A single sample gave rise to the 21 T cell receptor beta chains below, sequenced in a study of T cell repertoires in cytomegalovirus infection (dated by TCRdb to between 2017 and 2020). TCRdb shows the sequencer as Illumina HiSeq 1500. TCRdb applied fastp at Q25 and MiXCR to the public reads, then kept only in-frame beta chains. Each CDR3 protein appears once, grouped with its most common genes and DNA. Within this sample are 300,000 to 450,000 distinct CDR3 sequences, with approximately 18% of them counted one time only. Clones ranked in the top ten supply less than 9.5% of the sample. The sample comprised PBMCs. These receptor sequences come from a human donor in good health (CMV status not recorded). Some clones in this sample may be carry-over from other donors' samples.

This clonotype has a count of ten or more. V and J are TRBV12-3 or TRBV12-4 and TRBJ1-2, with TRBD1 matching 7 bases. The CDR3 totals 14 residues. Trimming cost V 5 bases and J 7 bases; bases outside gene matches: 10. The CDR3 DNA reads TGTGCCAGCAGTGAACACAGGGGAGGAGGTGGCTACACCTTC. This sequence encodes CASSEHRGGGGYTF.

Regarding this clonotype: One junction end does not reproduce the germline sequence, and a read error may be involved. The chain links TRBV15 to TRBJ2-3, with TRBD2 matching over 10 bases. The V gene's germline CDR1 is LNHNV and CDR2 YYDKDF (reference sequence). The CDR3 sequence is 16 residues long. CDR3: CATSGERGGRTDTQYF. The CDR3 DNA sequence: TGTGCCACCAGCGGAGAGCGGGGGGGCCGCACAGATACGCAGTATTTT.

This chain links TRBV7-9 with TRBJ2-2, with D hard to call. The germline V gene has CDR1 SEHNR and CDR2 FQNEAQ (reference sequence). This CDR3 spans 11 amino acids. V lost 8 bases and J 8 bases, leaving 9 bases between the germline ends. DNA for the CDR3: TGTGCCAGCCCTCGGATGGGGGAGCTGTTTTTT. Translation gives CASPRMGELFF.

This CDR3 reads CASRPQGSQETQYF. CDR3 nucleotide sequence: TGTGCCAGCAGGCCACAGGGAAGCCAAGAGACCCAGTACTTC. V is TRBV27 and J is TRBJ2-5, with D perhaps matching TRBD1 (6 bases). This CDR3 region has 14 residues. CDR1 and CDR2 from the germline V gene are MNHEY and SMNVEV (reference sequence). The V end was cut by 6 bases, the J end by 1 base, with 12 bases between.

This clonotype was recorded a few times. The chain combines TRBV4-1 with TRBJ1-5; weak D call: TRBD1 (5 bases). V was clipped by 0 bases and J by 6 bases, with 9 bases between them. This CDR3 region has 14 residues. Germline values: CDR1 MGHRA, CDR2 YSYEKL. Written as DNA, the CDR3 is TGCGCCAGCAGCCAAGACCCGGGGGGTCAGCCCCAGCATTTT. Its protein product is CASSQDPGGQPQHF.

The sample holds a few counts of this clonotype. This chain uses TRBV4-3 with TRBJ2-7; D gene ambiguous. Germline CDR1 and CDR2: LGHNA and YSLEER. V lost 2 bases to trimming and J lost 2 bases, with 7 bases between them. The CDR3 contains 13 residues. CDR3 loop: CASSQYPAYEQYF. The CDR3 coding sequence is TGCGCCAGCAGCCAATACCCTGCCTACGAGCAGTACTTC.

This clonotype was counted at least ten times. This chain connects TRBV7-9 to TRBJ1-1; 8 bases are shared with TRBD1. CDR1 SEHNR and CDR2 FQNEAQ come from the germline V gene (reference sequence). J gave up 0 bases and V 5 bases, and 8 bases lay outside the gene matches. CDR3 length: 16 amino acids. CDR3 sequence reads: CASSGQGPPMNTEAFF. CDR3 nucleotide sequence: TGTGCCAGCAGCGGACAGGGACCCCCGATGAACACTGAAGCTTTCTTT.

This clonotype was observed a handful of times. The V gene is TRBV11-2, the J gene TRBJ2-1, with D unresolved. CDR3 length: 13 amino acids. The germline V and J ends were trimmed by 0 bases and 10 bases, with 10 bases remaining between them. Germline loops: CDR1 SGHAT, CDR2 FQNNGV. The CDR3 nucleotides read TGTGCCAGCAGCTTAGATGGCAGACTCGAGCAGTTCTTC. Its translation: CASSLDGRLEQFF.

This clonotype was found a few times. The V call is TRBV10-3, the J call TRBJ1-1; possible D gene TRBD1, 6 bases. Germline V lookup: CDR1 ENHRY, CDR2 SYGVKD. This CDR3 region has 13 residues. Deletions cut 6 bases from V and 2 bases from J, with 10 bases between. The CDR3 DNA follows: TGTGCCATCAGCGCGGGACAAAACACTGAAGCTTTCTTT. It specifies CAISAGQNTEAFF.

CDR3 loop: CASSLEGGLLSGTTQYF. The CDR3 nucleotides are TGTGCCAGCAGCTTAGAAGGGGGACTTCTGTCAGGGACTACGCAGTATTTT. The chain has TRBV7-6 and TRBJ2-3; D may be TRBD1 or TRBD2 (6 bases each). The CDR3 runs to 17 residues. Germline-derived CDR1 and CDR2 are SGHVS and FNYEAQ. The V gene lost 1 base and the J gene lost 8 bases, with 22 bases spanning the gap.

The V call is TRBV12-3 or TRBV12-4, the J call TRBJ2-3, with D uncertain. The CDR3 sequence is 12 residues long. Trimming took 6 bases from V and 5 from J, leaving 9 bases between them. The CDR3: CASSLNIDTQYF. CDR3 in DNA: TGTGCCAGCAGCCTCAATATAGATACGCAGTATTTT.

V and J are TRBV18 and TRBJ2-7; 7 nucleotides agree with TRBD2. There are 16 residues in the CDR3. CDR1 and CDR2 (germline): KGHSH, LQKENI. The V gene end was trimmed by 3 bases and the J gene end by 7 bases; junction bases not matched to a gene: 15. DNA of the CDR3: TGTGCCAGCTCACCGCCCACCGGGCGGGAGACTGGGGAGCAGTACTTC. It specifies CASSPPTGRETGEQYF.

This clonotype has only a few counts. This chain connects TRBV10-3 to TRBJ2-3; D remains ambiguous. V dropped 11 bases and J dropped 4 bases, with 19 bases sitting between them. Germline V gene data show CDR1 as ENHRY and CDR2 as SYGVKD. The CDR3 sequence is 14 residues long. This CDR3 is CASTAEREADTQYF. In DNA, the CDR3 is TGTGCCTCAACTGCTGAGCGCGAGGCAGATACGCAGTATTTT.

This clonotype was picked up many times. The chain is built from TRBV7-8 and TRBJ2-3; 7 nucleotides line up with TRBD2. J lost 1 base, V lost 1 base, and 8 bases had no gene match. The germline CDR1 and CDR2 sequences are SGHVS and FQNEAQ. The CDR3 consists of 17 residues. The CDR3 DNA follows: TGTGCCAGCAGCTTAGGTCCAGCGGGGAGGCGCACAGATACGCAGTATTTT. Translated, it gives CASSLGPAGRRTDTQYF. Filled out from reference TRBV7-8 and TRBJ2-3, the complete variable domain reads GAGVSQSPRYKVAKRGQDVALRCDPISGHVSLFWYQQALGQGPEFLTYFQNEAQLDKSGLPSDRFFAERPEGSVSTLKIQRTQQEDSAVYLCASSLGPAGRRTDTQYFGPGTRLTVL.

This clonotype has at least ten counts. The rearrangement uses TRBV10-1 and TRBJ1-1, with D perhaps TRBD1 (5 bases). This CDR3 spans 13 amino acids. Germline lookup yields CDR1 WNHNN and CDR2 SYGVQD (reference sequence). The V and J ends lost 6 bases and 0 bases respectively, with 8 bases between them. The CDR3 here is CASRQEMNTEAFF. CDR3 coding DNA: TGCGCCAGCAGACAGGAGATGAACACTGAAGCTTTCTTT.

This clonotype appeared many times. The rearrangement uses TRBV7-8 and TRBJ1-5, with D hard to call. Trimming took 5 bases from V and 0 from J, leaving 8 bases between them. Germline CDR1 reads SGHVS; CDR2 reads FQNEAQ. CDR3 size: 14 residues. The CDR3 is CASSGQYSNQPQHF. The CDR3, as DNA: TGTGCCAGCAGCGGGCAGTATAGCAATCAGCCCCAGCATTTT.

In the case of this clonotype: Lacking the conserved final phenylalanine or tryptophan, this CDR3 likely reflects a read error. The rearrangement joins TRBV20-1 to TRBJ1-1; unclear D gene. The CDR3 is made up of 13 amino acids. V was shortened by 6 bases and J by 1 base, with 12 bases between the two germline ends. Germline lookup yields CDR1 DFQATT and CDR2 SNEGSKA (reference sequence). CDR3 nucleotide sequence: TGCAGTGCCAGTTGGAATGAGAACACTGAAGCTTTCTTG. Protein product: CSASWNENTEAFL.

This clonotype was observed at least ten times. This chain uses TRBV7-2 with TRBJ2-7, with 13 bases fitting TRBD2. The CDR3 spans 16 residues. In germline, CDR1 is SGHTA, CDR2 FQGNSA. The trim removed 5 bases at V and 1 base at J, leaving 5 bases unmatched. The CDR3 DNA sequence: TGTGCCAGCAGCCCAAAGGGACTAGCGGGGTCCTACGAGCAGTACTTC. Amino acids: CASSPKGLAGSYEQYF.

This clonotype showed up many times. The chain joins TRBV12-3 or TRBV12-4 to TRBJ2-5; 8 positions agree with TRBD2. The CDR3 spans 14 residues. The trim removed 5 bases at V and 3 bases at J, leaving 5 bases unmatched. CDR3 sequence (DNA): TGTGCCAGCAGTCGTTCGACTAGCGAAGAGACCCAGTACTTC. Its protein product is CASSRSTSEETQYF.

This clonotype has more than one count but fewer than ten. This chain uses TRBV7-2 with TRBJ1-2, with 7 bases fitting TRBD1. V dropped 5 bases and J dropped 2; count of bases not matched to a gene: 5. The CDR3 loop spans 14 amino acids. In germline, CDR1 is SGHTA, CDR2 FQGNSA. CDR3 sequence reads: CASSITRGNYGYTF. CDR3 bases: TGTGCCAGCAGCATCACCAGGGGGAACTATGGCTACACCTTC. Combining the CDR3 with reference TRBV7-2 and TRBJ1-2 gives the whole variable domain GAGVSQSPSNKVTEKGKDVELRCDPISGHTALYWYRQSLGQGLEFLIYFQGNSAPDKSGLPSDRFSAERTGGSVSTLTIQRTQQEDSAVYLCASSITRGNYGYTFGSGTRLTVV.

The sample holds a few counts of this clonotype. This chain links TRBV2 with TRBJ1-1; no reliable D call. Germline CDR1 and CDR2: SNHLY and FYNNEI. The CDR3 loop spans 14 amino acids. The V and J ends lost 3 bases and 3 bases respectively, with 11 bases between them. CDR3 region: CASSERLGYTEAFF. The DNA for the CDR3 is TGTGCCAGCAGTGAGCGGCTGGGGTACACTGAAGCTTTCTTT.